The sequence of this TCR beta chain was determined in a study of blood T cell repertoires in COVID-19. Produced via immunoSEQ multiplex PCR; TCRdb's table is partial and in-frame only. The sample includes some 190,000 clones, more than 75% of them seen just once. Trimming removed 1 base from V and 1 base from J; junction bases left unmatched: 3. The germline gives CDR1 SGHTA, CDR2 FQGNSA. The CDR3 spans 17 residues. What was sequenced was PBMCs or T cells enriched from blood (not recorded which). The source is a woman aged 50 to 65 with acute COVID-19. The V gene is TRBV7-2, the J gene TRBJ2-3, with 12 bases identical to TRBD2. The CDR3 sequence: CASSLGASGGGTDTQYF. CDR3 DNA: TGTGCCAGCAGCTTAGGGGCTAGCGGGGGGGGCACAGATACGCAGTATTTT.